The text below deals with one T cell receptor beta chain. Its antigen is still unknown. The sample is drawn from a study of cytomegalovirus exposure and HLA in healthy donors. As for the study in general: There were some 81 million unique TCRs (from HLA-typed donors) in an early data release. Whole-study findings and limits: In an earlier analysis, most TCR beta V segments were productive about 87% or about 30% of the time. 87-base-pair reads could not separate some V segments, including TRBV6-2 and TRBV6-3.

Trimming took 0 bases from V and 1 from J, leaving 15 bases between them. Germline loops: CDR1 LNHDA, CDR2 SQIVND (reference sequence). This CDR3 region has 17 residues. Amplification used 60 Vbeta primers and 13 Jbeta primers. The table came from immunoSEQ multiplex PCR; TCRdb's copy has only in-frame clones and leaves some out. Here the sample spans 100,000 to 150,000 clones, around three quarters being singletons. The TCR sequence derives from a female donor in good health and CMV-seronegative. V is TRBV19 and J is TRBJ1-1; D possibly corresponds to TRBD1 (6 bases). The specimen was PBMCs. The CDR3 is CASSIDFGGASNTEAFF. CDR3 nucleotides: TGTGCCAGTAGTATAGATTTTGGGGGCGCGTCGAACACTGAAGCTTTCTTT.